Sequencing of this T cell receptor (beta chain) was carried out in a study of STAT5B mutations in CD4+ large granular lymphocyte leukemia. Healthy controls were blood donor buffy coats. There are 15 residues in the CDR3. Germline CDR1 reads SGHDT; CDR2 reads YYEEEE. V was pared by 0 bases and J by 4 bases, with 3 bases of the junction left unmatched. Comment on this clone: What it binds is unknown.

Findings and limits, study-wide: About 25% of private leukemic clonotypes occurred rarely in other patients' non-leukemic repertoires.

Using immunoSEQ multiplex PCR, the repertoire was profiled, and TCRdb retains in-frame clones only, with some absent. Among about 30,000 clones listed, approximately 73% were seen once. The source is a human donor in good health. V is TRBV5-6 and J is TRBJ2-3; 9 nucleotides line up with TRBD2. Input material: CD4+ T cells from blood buffy coats. The CDR3 protein is CASSLGLAGSDTQYF. The CDR3 DNA reads as TGTGCCAGCAGCTTGGGGCTAGCGGGGTCAGATACGCAGTATTTT.